A single sample is the source of the 23 T cell receptor beta chains below, sequenced in a study of shared clonotypes between healthy human individuals. Sequencing was performed with immunoSEQ multiplex PCR; in TCRdb, only in-frame clones are kept and a portion is missing. The table has some 2.4 million clones, under 95% seen once. Sequences were obtained from naive CD4+ T cells from PBMCs. Subset reported: CD45RA+ positively selected. The receptors here all came from a man younger than 35 in good health. Some clones in this sample may be carry-over from other donors' samples.

V is TRBV10-3 and J is TRBJ1-2; possible D gene TRBD1, 5 bases. Trimming stripped 8 bases from V and 3 bases from J, with 19 bases between. CDR1 and CDR2 from the germline V gene are ENHRY and SYGVKD. The CDR3 length is 15 residues. This CDR3 reads CAIRDRDDHDYGYTF. CDR3 bases: TGTGCCATCCGAGACCGGGACGATCACGACTATGGCTACACCTTC.

The J gene is TRBJ2-2, the V gene TRBV5-1, with D perhaps being TRBD1 or TRBD2 (5 bases each). V lost 0 bases, J lost 2 bases, and 14 bases lay in between. The CDR3 is 17 amino acids. Per the germline V gene, CDR1 is SGHRS and CDR2 is YFSETQ. CDR3 in amino acids: CASSLVRPGLNTGELFF. The DNA of the CDR3 is TGCGCCAGCAGCTTGGTTAGACCGGGGCTCAACACCGGGGAGCTGTTTTTT.

The chain employs TRBV15 and TRBJ2-1; a possible D gene is TRBD2 (6 bases). CDR1 LNHNV and CDR2 YYDKDF come from the germline V gene (reference sequence). The CDR3 extends over 14 amino acids. Trimming took 3 bases from V and 9 from J, leaving 15 bases between them. The DNA of the CDR3 is TGTGCCACCAGCAGGGGGGGAGCGGTCCCTGAGCAGTTCTTC. Translation gives CATSRGGAVPEQFF.

The rearrangement uses TRBV11-1 and TRBJ2-3; TRBD2 matches at 9 bases. The germline gives CDR1 SGHAT, CDR2 FQDESV (reference sequence). This CDR3 is built from 13 residues. Trimming removed 5 bases from V and 8 bases from J; junction bases left unmatched: 5. Written as DNA, the CDR3 is TGTGCCAGCAGCCCGGGACTAGCCGGTACGCAGTATTTT. Translated, it gives CASSPGLAGTQYF.

This chain joins TRBV7-8 and TRBJ1-2; D remains ambiguous. Germline V gene lookup returns CDR1 SGHVS and CDR2 FQNEAQ. Trimming removed 1 base from V and 2 bases from J, with 8 bases in between. CDR3 length equals 14 residues. CDR3: CASSLGPVNYGYTF. CDR3 DNA sequence: TGTGCCAGCAGCTTAGGGCCAGTGAACTATGGCTACACCTTC.

This chain connects TRBV28 to TRBJ2-2, with 14 bases aligning to TRBD2. This CDR3 is built from 16 residues. Trimming cost V 5 bases and J 7 bases; bases outside gene matches: 6. Germline V gene data show CDR1 as MDHEN and CDR2 as SYDVKM. The CDR3 DNA sequence: TGTGCCAGCAGTGCGGGGACTAGCGGGAGTATCGGGGAGCTGTTTTTT. Its protein product is CASSAGTSGSIGELFF.

V is TRBV4-1 and J is TRBJ2-3; D might be TRBD2 (6 bases). The CDR3 is 18 amino acids. V was pared by 5 bases and J by 1 base, with 22 bases between. Germline V gives CDR1 MGHRA, CDR2 YSYEKL. CDR3 coding DNA: TGCGCCAGCAGCAAGACAACCCGCGGGAAATCCCGCACAGATACGCAGTATTTT. Translating gives CASSKTTRGKSRTDTQYF.

The V call is TRBV9, the J call TRBJ2-2; D unclear. The CDR3 loop spans 14 amino acids. The V and J ends lost 6 bases and 1 base respectively, with 10 bases between them. Germline V gives CDR1 SGDLS, CDR2 YYNGEE. The CDR3 loop reads CASTLIRNTGELFF. In DNA, the CDR3 is TGTGCCAGCACCCTTATCAGGAACACCGGGGAGCTGTTTTTT.

The chain links TRBV5-1 to TRBJ2-2, with unresolved D. This CDR3 region has 13 residues. V shed 1 base and J shed 7 bases, with 8 bases lying between them. Germline V gene sequence: CDR1 SGHRS, CDR2 YFSETQ. In nucleotides, the CDR3 is TGCGCCAGCAGCTTGTCAGGCGGCGGGGAGCTGTTTTTT. It is translated as CASSLSGGGELFF.

This chain connects TRBV9 to TRBJ1-1; weak D call: TRBD1 (5 bases). Germline lookup yields CDR1 SGDLS and CDR2 YYNGEE. Trimming took 6 bases from V and 6 from J, leaving 15 bases between them. This CDR3 comprises 13 residues. CDR3 sequence: CASKPPGGSEAFF. In nucleotides, the CDR3 is TGTGCCAGCAAGCCCCCCGGGGGATCTGAAGCTTTCTTT.

The chain uses TRBV10-3 and TRBJ2-2; D not certain. CDR3 length equals 11 residues. Germline V gives CDR1 ENHRY, CDR2 SYGVKD. The ends were cut back, 6 bases at V and 9 bases at J, with 8 bases in the middle. CDR3 nucleotide sequence: TGTGCCATCAGGGCTGATTGGGAGCTGTTTTTT. Amino acids: CAIRADWELFF.

This rearrangement joins TRBV11-2 to TRBJ2-5; 7 bases agree with TRBD2. V shed 2 bases, J shed 3 bases, and the junction held 9 bases outside the gene matches. CDR1 and CDR2 (germline): SGHAT, FQNNGV. The CDR3 length is 16 residues. The CDR3 region is CASSLTVGLAEETQYF. CDR3 sequence (DNA): TGTGCCAGCAGCTTAACAGTTGGCCTAGCGGAAGAGACCCAGTACTTC.

The chain is built from TRBV6-5 and TRBJ2-7, with D possibly matching TRBD2 (5 bases). CDR1 is MNHEY and CDR2 is SVGAGI in the germline V gene. The CDR3 length is 15 residues. V dropped 0 bases and J dropped 6 bases, with 15 bases sitting between them. CDR3 in amino acids: CASSYSPERASEQYF. The CDR3 DNA follows: TGTGCCAGCAGTTACTCACCGGAGAGGGCCAGCGAGCAGTACTTC.

The rearrangement uses TRBV7-9 and TRBJ1-3; D remains ambiguous. V lost 1 base and J lost 0, with 10 bases in between. CDR3 length: 16 residues. Germline V gene sequence: CDR1 SEHNR, CDR2 FQNEAQ (reference sequence). CDR3 bases: TGTGCCAGCAGCTTAGGACGGGCTCGCTCTGGAAACACCATATATTTT. Translation gives CASSLGRARSGNTIYF.

The chain combines TRBV5-1 with TRBJ1-5, with TRBD1 matching 7 bases. This CDR3 has 14 residues. Germline V gene sequence: CDR1 SGHRS, CDR2 YFSETQ. V trimming: 2 bases; J trimming: 7 bases; junction bases outside the gene matches: 6. The CDR3 here is CASSFGGGSQPQHF. The CDR3 bases are TGCGCCAGCAGCTTTGGAGGGGGCAGCCAGCCCCAGCATTTT.

The V and J genes are TRBV30 and TRBJ2-3; D not resolved. Per germline, CDR1 GTSNPN and CDR2 SVGIG (reference sequence). V was clipped by 2 bases and J by 2 bases, with 11 bases between them. The CDR3 contains 14 residues. The chain's CDR3 is CAWSTGSHTDTQYF. DNA for the CDR3: TGTGCCTGGAGTACCGGGTCACACACAGATACGCAGTATTTT.

The table lists this clone with a few counts. The genes are TRBV7-2 and TRBJ1-5; D may be TRBD1 (6 bases). The germline V gene has CDR1 SGHTA and CDR2 FQGNSA. Trimming took 5 bases from V and 5 from J, leaving 16 bases between them. CDR3 length equals 15 residues. Here the CDR3 reads CASSRTALPHQPQHF. CDR3 DNA: TGTGCCAGCAGCAGGACAGCATTGCCCCATCAGCCCCAGCATTTT.

The rearrangement links TRBV9 to TRBJ2-5; D is unresolved. This CDR3 is 12 amino acids long. Looked up from germline, CDR1 is SGDLS and CDR2 is YYNGEE. The ends were cut back, 3 bases at V and 6 bases at J, with 9 bases in the middle. DNA of the CDR3: TGTGCCAGCAGCGGGGCATCCCAGACCCAGTACTTC. It translates to CASSGASQTQYF.

This sequence joins TRBV7-8 and TRBJ2-2, with 8 positions matching TRBD1. The germline V gene encodes CDR1 SGHVS and CDR2 FQNEAQ. CDR3 length equals 14 residues. V shed 5 bases and J 5 bases; nucleotides not matched to a gene: 4. The CDR3 region is CASSKQGGTGELFF. In nucleotides, the CDR3 is TGTGCCAGCAGCAAACAGGGGGGTACCGGGGAGCTGTTTTTT.

The rearrangement uses TRBV15 and TRBJ1-1; D may be TRBD1 (6 bases). Germline-derived CDR1 and CDR2 are LNHNV and YYDKDF (reference sequence). The V end lost 1 base, the J end lost 4 bases, and 16 bases lay between the germline ends. The CDR3 sequence is 16 residues long. Here the CDR3 DNA reads TGTGCCACCAGCAGAGGGCAAACAGGGTACGGCACTGAAGCTTTCTTT. This gives the protein CATSRGQTGYGTEAFF.

The V and J genes are TRBV25-1 and TRBJ2-5, with 8 bases fitting TRBD2. This CDR3 region has 14 residues. Trimming at V came to 5 bases and at J to 4 bases, leaving 6 bases not matched to a gene. The germline V gene has CDR1 MGHDK and CDR2 SYGVNS. The CDR3 nucleotides read TGTGCCAGCAGTCTACGGGGGGGGGTAGAGACCCAGTACTTC. It yields the protein CASSLRGGVETQYF.

The chain uses TRBV29-1 and TRBJ2-3, with a tentative D call TRBD2 (5 bases). Germline loops: CDR1 SQVTM, CDR2 ANQGSEA. V was cut by 5 bases and J by 6 bases, with 15 bases left in between. CDR3 length: 13 amino acids. CDR3 sequence: CSVRRDPGDTQYF. The CDR3 DNA sequence: TGCAGCGTTCGACGGGATCCTGGGGATACGCAGTATTTT.

The genes are TRBV5-1 and TRBJ1-2; D gene unclear. The V gene lost 0 bases and the J gene lost 1 base, with 13 bases spanning the gap. CDR1 is SGHRS, CDR2 YFSETQ, per germline. This CDR3 spans 16 amino acids. CDR3 protein: CASSLGGSGFNYGYTF. The CDR3 DNA sequence: TGCGCCAGCAGCTTGGGAGGGTCAGGCTTTAACTATGGCTACACCTTC.